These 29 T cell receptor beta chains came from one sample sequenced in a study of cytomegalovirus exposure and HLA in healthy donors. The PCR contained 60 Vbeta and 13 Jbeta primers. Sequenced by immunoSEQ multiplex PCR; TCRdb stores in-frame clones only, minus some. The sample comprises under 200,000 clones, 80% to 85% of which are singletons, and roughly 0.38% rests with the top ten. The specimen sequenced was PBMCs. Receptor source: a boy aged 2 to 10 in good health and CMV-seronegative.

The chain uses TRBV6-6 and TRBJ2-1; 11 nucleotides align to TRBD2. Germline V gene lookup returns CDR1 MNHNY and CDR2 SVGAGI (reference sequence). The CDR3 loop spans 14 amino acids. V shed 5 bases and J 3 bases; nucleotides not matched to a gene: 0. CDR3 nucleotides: TGTGCCAGCAGTACTAGCGGGAGCTACAATGAGCAGTTCTTC. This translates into CASSTSGSYNEQFF.

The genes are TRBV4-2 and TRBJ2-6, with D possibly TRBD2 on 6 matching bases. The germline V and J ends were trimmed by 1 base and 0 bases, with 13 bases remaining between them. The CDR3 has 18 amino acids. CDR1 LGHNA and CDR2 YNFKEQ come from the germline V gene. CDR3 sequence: CASSQGTGASSGANVLTF. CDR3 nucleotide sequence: TGTGCCAGCAGCCAAGGAACGGGAGCCTCCTCTGGGGCCAACGTCCTGACTTTC.

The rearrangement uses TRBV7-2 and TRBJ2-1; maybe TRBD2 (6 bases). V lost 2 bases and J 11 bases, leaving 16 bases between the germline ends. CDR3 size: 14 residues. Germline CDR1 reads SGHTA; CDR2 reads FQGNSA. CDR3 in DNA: TGTGCCAGCAGCTTACAACTAGCCGACGCCCAGCAGTTCTTC. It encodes CASSLQLADAQQFF.

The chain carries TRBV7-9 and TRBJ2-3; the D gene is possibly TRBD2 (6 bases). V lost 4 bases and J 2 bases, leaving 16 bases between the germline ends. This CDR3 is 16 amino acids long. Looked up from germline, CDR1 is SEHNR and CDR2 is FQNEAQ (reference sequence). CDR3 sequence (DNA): TGTGCCAGCAGCTCCTCCCCGGGACTCCTCACAGATACGCAGTATTTT. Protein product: CASSSSPGLLTDTQYF.

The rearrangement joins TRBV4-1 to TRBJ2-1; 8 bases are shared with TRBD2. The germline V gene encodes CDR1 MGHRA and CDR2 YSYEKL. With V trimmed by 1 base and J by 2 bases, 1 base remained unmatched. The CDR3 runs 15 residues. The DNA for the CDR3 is TGCGCCAGCAGCCAAGGACTAGCGCCCTACAATGAGCAGTTCTTC. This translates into CASSQGLAPYNEQFF.

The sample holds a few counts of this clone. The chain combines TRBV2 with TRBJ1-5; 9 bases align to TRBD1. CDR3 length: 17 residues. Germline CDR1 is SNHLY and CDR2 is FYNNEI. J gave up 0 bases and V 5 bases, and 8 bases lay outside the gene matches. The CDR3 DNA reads TGTGCCAGCAGTCTCCGGGACAGGGCCCTTAGCAATCAGCCCCAGCATTTT. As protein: CASSLRDRALSNQPQHF.

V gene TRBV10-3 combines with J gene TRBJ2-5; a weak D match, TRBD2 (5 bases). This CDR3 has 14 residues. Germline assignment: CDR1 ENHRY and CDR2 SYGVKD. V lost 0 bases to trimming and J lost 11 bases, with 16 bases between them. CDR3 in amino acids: CAISESATHGEQYF. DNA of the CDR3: TGTGCCATCAGTGAGTCAGCCACCCATGGGGAGCAGTACTTC.

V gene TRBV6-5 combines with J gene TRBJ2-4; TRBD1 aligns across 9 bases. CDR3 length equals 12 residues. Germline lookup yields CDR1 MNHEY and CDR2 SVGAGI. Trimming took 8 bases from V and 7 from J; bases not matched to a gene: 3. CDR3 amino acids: CASRGQGNIQYF. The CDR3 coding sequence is TGTGCCAGCCGAGGACAGGGGAACATTCAGTACTTC.

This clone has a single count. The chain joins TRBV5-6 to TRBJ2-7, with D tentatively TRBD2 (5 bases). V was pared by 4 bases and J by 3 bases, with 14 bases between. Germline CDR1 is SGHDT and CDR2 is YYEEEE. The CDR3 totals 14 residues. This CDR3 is CASSPGVPHYEQYF. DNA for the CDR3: TGTGCCAGCAGCCCCGGGGTCCCTCACTACGAGCAGTACTTC.

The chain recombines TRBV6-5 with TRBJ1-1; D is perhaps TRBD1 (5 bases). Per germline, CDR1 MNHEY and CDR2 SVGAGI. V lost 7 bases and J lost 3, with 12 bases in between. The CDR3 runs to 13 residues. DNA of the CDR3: TGTGCCAGCACCGCCCGCAGGGACACTGAAGCTTTCTTT. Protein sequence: CASTARRDTEAFF.

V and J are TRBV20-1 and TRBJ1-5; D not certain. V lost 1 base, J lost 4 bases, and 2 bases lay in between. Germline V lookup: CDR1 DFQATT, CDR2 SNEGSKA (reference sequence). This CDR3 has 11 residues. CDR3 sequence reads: CSARVNQPQHF. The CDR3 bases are TGCAGTGCTAGAGTAAATCAGCCCCAGCATTTT.

DNA of the CDR3: TGTGCCAGCAGCCTTCGGACTAGCGGCACCTACGAGCAGTACTTC. Translation gives CASSLRTSGTYEQYF. The chain employs TRBV5-4 and TRBJ2-7; 10 bases match TRBD2. The CDR3 runs to 15 residues. The ends lost 4 bases at V and 2 bases at J; junction bases unmatched: 6. Germline V CDR1 and CDR2: SGHNT, YYREEE (reference sequence).

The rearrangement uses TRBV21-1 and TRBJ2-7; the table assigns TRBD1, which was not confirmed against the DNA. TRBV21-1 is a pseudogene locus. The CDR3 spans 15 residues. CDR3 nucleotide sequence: TGTGCCAGCAGCAAAGCGCAAGACAGGGACCACGAGCAGTACTTC. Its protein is CASSKAQDRDHEQYF.

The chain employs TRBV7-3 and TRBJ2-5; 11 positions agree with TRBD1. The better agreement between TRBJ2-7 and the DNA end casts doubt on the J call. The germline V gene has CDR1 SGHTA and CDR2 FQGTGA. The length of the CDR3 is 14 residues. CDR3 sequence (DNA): TGTGCCAGCAGTACGGACAGGGGGCGCTTCGAGCAGTACTTC. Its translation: CASSTDRGRFEQYF.

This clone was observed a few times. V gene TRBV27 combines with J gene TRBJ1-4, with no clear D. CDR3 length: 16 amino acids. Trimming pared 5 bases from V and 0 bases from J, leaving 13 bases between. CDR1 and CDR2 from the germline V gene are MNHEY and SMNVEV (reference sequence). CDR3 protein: CASSELFIPTNEKLFF. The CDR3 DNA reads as TGTGCCAGCAGTGAACTTTTCATCCCAACTAATGAAAAACTGTTTTTT.

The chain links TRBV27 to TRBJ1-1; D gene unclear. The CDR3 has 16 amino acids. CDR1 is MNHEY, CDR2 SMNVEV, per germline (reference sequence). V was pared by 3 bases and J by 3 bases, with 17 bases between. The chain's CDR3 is CASSFGAASADTEAFF. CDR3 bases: TGTGCCAGCAGTTTTGGCGCTGCCTCGGCGGACACTGAAGCTTTCTTT.

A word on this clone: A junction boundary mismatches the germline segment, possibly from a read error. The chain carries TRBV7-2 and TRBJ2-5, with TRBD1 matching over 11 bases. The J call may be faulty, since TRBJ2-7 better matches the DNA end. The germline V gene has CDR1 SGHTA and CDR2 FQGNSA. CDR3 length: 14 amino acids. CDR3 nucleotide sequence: TGTGCCAGCAGCTGGACAGGGGGCTCCCACGAGCAGTACTTC. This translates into CASSWTGGSHEQYF.

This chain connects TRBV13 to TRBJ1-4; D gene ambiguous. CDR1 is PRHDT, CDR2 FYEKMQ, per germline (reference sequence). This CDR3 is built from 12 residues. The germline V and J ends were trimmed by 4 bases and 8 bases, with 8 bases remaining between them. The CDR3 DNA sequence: TGTGCCAGCAGCTCGAACATGGAAAAACTGTTTTTT. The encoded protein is CASSSNMEKLFF.

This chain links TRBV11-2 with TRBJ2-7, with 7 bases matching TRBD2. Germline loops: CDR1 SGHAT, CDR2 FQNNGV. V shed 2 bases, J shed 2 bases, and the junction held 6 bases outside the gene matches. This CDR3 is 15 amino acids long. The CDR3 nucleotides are TGTGCCAGCAGCTTATTTAGAAGCGGGGCCTACGAGCAGTACTTC. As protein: CASSLFRSGAYEQYF.

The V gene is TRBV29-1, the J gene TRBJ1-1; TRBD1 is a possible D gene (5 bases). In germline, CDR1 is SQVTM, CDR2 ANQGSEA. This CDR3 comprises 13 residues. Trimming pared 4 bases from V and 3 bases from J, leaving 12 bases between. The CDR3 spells CSVAGAGDTEAFF. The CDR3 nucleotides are TGCAGCGTTGCTGGGGCGGGGGACACTGAAGCTTTCTTT. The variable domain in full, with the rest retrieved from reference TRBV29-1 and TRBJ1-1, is SAVISQKPSRDICQRGTSLTIQCQVDSQVTMMFWYRQQPGQSLTLIATANQGSEATYESGFVIDKFPISRPNLTFSTLTVSNMSPEDSSIYLCSVAGAGDTEAFFGQGTRLTVV.

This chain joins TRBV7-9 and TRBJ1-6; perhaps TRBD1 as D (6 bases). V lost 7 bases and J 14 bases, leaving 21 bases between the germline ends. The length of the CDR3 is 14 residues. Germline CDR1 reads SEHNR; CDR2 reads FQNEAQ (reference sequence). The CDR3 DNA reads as TGTGCCAGCACCACAATAGGGGGGGCGCGGGCCCTCCACTTT. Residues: CASTTIGGARALHF.

CDR3 DNA: TGTGCCAGCAGCTTGGGTCCCGGGGACCAAGAGACCCAGTACTTC. The encoded protein is CASSLGPGDQETQYF. The rearrangement links TRBV5-6 to TRBJ2-5, with D perhaps matching TRBD2 (5 bases). The CDR3 runs to 15 residues. V dropped 0 bases and J dropped 0 bases, with 9 bases sitting between them. Germline lookup yields CDR1 SGHDT and CDR2 YYEEEE.

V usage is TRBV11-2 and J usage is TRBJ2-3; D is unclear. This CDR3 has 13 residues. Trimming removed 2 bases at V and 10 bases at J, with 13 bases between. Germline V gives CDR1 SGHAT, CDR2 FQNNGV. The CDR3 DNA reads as TGTGCCAGCAGCTTAAATTCTGCTAGTGCGCAGTATTTT. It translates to CASSLNSASAQYF.

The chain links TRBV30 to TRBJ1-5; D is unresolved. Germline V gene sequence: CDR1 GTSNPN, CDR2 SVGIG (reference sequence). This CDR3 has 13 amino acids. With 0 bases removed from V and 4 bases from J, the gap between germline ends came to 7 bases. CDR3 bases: TGTGCCTGGAGTGTGAGGGATAATCAGCCCCAGCATTTT. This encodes CAWSVRDNQPQHF.

The CDR3 coding sequence is TGTGCCAGCAGCTGGGGGGCGGGGGATGAAAAACTGTTTTTT. Translation: CASSWGAGDEKLFF. V usage is TRBV7-9 and J usage is TRBJ1-4, with a tentative D call TRBD1 (6 bases). Trimming pared 4 bases from V and 6 bases from J, leaving 12 bases between. The CDR3 has 14 residues. The V gene's germline CDR1 is SEHNR and CDR2 FQNEAQ (reference sequence). Together with reference TRBV7-9 and TRBJ1-4, the CDR3 gives the full variable domain: DTGVSQNPRHKITKRGQNVTFRCDPISEHNRLYWYRQTLGQGPEFLTYFQNEAQLEKSRLLSDRFSAERPKGSFSTLEIQRTEQGDSAMYLCASSWGAGDEKLFFGSGTQLSVL.

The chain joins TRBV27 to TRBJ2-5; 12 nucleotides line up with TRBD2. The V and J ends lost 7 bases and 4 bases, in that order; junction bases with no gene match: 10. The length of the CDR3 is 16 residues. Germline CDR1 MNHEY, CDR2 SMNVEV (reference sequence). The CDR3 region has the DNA TGTGCCAGCAAGGGTCTAGCGGGAGGGGGAGCAGAGACCCAGTACTTC. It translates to CASKGLAGGGAETQYF.

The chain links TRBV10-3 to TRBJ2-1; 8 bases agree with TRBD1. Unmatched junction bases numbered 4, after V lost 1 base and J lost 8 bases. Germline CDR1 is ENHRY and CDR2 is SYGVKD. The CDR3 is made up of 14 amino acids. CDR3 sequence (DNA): TGTGCCATCAGTGAGTACGACAGGGGTGATGAGCAGTTCTTC. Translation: CAISEYDRGDEQFF.

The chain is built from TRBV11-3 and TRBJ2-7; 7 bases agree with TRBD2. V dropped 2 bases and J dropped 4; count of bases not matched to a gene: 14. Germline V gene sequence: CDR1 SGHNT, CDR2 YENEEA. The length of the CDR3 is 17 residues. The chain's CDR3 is CASSLTWGGTYLYEQYF. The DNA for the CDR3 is TGTGCCAGCAGCTTAACGTGGGGAGGGACGTATCTTTACGAGCAGTACTTC.

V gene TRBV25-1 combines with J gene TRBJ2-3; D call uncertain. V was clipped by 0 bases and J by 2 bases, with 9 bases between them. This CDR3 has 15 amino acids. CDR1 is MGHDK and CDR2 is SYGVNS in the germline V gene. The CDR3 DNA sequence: TGTGCCAGCAGTGAATATAGCAGTTACACAGATACGCAGTATTTT. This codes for CASSEYSSYTDTQYF.